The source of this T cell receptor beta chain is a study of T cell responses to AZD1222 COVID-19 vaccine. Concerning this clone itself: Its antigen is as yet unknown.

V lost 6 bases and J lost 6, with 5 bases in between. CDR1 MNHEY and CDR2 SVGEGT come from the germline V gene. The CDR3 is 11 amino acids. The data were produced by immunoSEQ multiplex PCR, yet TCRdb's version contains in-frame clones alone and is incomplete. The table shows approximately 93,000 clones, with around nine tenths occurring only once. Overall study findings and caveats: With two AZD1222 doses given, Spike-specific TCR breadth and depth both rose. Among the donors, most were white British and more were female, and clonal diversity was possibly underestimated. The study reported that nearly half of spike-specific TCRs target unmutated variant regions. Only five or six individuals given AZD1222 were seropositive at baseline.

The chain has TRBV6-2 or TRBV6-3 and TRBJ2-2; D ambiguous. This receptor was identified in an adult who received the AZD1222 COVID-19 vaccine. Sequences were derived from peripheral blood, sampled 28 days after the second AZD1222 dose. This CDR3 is CASSWAGELFF. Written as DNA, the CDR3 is TGTGCCAGCAGCTGGGCCGGGGAGCTGTTTTTT.